This T cell receptor (beta chain) is from a study of blood T cell repertoires in COVID-19. Background on the study: PBMCs, B-cell-depleted T cells, or T cells were the source of the cDNA or gDNA that made up the material.

By sample fraction, this clone is medium-sized. Methods used by the authors: Counts of nucleated cells, estimated from reference gene primer amplification, were obtained. The data were produced by immunoSEQ multiplex PCR, yet TCRdb's version contains in-frame clones alone and is incomplete. That table is the source of V, J and clone size, and D and trimming were worked out from the DNA. The sample lists tens of thousands of clones; 85% to 90% were seen once. The receptor's source is a woman in her 70s with active COVID-19. The sample taken for sequencing was peripheral blood.

DNA of the CDR3: TGTGCCAGCAGCCCCTCAAGGCGGGGGGAAGGGAATGAGCAGTTCTTC. This encodes CASSPSRRGEGNEQFF. The genes are TRBV14 and TRBJ2-1; 8 positions agree with TRBD2. This CDR3 comprises 16 residues. Germline values: CDR1 SGHDN, CDR2 FVKESK. After removal of 4 bases from V and 7 bases from J, the junction contained 12 bases not matched to a gene.